The 26 T cell receptor beta chains given below trace back to one sample, sequenced in a study of cytomegalovirus exposure and HLA in healthy donors. The protocol was immunoSEQ multiplex PCR, while the TCRdb copy is restricted to in-frame clones and leaves out a portion. The sample records 150,000 to 250,000 clones, around 80% being singletons. Sequencing was carried out using PBMCs. The receptors here all came from a woman aged 25 to 45 in good health and CMV-seropositive.

V is TRBV6-6 and J is TRBJ2-3, with 7 bases aligning to TRBD1. CDR3 length: 15 residues. Germline V gene sequence: CDR1 MNHNY, CDR2 SVGAGI (reference sequence). J was trimmed by 1 base and V by 9 bases; bases with no gene match: 10. CDR3 nucleotide sequence: TGTGCCAGTACTCAGGGACAGACCCGCACAGATACGCAGTATTTT. Translated, it gives CASTQGQTRTDTQYF.

This clone was seen many times. The rearrangement uses TRBV6-5 and TRBJ2-7; D is uncertain. Trimming took off 4 bases at V and 1 base at J, with 8 bases between the two ends. This CDR3 is 13 amino acids long. CDR1 is MNHEY and CDR2 is SVGAGI in the germline V gene. The CDR3 DNA sequence: TGTGCCAGCAGTTTGTCAGTATCCTACGAGCAGTACTTC. This gives the protein CASSLSVSYEQYF.

This clone was found once. The rearrangement links TRBV5-1 to TRBJ2-7, with TRBD1 identical over 7 bases. V shed 2 bases and J 6 bases; nucleotides not matched to a gene: 2. The CDR3 sequence is 12 residues long. Germline V gene data show CDR1 as SGHRS and CDR2 as YFSETQ. The CDR3 here is CASSFTGVEQYF. The CDR3 bases are TGCGCCAGCAGCTTCACAGGGGTCGAGCAGTACTTC.

J is TRBJ2-1 and V is TRBV7-3, with D perhaps matching TRBD1 (6 bases). Germline CDR1 and CDR2: SGHTA and FQGTGA. The germline V and J ends were trimmed by 5 bases and 15 bases, with 26 bases remaining between them. The CDR3 loop spans 15 amino acids. The CDR3 loop is CASSPLLGAGRRMFF. The CDR3 DNA reads as TGTGCCAGCAGCCCCCTCCTGGGGGCTGGACGCCGGATGTTCTTC.

The V and J genes are TRBV2 and TRBJ2-1; a possible D gene is TRBD2 (6 bases). The CDR3 contains 15 residues. V was cut by 2 bases and J by 1 base, with 9 bases left in between. The germline CDR1 and CDR2 sequences are SNHLY and FYNNEI. CDR3 region: CASSEIGGSYNEQFF. The CDR3, as DNA: TGTGCCAGCAGTGAAATCGGGGGATCCTACAATGAGCAGTTCTTC. Looking up the rest from reference TRBV2 and TRBJ2-1 gives the full variable domain: EPEVTQTPSHQVTQMGQEVILRCVPISNHLYFYWYRQILGQKVEFLVSFYNNEISEKSEIFDDQFSVERPDGSNFTLKIRSTKLEDSAMYFCASSEIGGSYNEQFFGPGTRLTVL.

The rearrangement links TRBV15 to TRBJ2-5; D possibly corresponds to TRBD1 (6 bases). Germline V gives CDR1 LNHNV, CDR2 YYDKDF (reference sequence). The CDR3 consists of 15 residues. Trimming removed 6 bases at V and 2 bases at J, with 16 bases between. CDR3 nucleotides: TGTGCCACCAGTCTAATCCAGGGGAATCAAGAGACCCAGTACTTC. Encoded protein: CATSLIQGNQETQYF. Looking up the rest from reference TRBV15 and TRBJ2-5 gives the full variable domain: DAMVIQNPRYQVTQFGKPVTLSCSQTLNHNVMYWYQQKSSQAPKLLFHYYDKDFNNEADTPDNFQSRRPNTSFCFLDIRSPGLGDTAMYLCATSLIQGNQETQYFGPGTRLLVL.

The rearrangement joins TRBV7-3 to TRBJ2-7; 8 bases line up with TRBD1. Germline V lookup: CDR1 SGHTA, CDR2 FQGTGA. The CDR3 is 14 residues long. V gave up 2 bases and J gave up 4 bases; unmatched junction bases: 4. CDR3 region: CASSLSGGAYEQYF. As DNA, the CDR3 is TGTGCCAGCAGCTTATCAGGGGGCGCGTACGAGCAGTACTTC.

The chain joins TRBV6-5 to TRBJ2-1; 9 bases map to TRBD1. The CDR3 is made up of 16 amino acids. With V trimmed by 3 bases and J by 5 bases, 8 bases remained unmatched. CDR1 is MNHEY, CDR2 SVGAGI, per germline. The CDR3 nucleotides read TGTGCCAGCAGTTATCCCGGACAGGGGCGAAACAATGAGCAGTTCTTC. Translating gives CASSYPGQGRNNEQFF.

Written as DNA, the CDR3 is TGTGCCAGCAGTTACTCCCCCTCGGGACAGAGGAATGAGCAGTTCTTC. Encoded protein: CASSYSPSGQRNEQFF. J is TRBJ2-1 and V is TRBV6-5; TRBD1 agrees at 7 bases. Germline-derived CDR1 and CDR2 are MNHEY and SVGAGI. V lost 0 bases, J lost 7 bases, and 9 bases stayed unmatched. CDR3 size: 16 residues.

This chain links TRBV30 with TRBJ1-1; D gene ambiguous. V was shortened by 3 bases and J by 11 bases, with 16 bases between the two germline ends. Germline assignment: CDR1 GTSNPN and CDR2 SVGIG (reference sequence). The CDR3 runs to 12 residues. The CDR3 is CAWRESSGWAFF. In DNA, the CDR3 is TGTGCCTGGAGGGAGTCTAGCGGCTGGGCTTTCTTT.

The chain has TRBV5-1 and TRBJ2-1, with D maybe TRBD1 (5 bases). The CDR3 has 14 amino acids. Trimming pared 0 bases from V and 5 bases from J, leaving 9 bases between. In germline, CDR1 is SGHRS, CDR2 YFSETQ. The CDR3 is CASSLELGHNEQFF. As DNA, the CDR3 is TGCGCCAGCAGCTTGGAGTTGGGGCACAATGAGCAGTTCTTC.

The chain combines TRBV6-6 with TRBJ1-3, with D unclear. Germline V gives CDR1 MNHNY, CDR2 SVGAGI (reference sequence). Trimming cost V 6 bases and J 7 bases, with 10 bases left between them. This CDR3 has 12 amino acids. The chain's CDR3 is CASSPGGNTIYF. The CDR3 DNA reads as TGTGCCAGCAGCCCCGGCGGGAACACCATATATTTT.

This clone was observed once. The chain combines TRBV15 with TRBJ2-5; 12 bases agree with TRBD1. The germline V gene has CDR1 LNHNV and CDR2 YYDKDF (reference sequence). This CDR3 is built from 18 residues. J lost 5 bases, V lost 0 bases, and 10 bases had no gene match. The CDR3 nucleotides are TGTGCCACCAGCAGAGATCAAAAGTGGGACAGGGGGCGGGAGACCCAGTACTTC. Protein: CATSRDQKWDRGRETQYF.

Only one count was recorded for this clone. This chain joins TRBV7-8 and TRBJ2-7; D is uncertain. The CDR3 totals 13 residues. Trimming took 7 bases from V and 5 from J, leaving 15 bases between them. Germline V gene data show CDR1 as SGHVS and CDR2 as FQNEAQ. The CDR3 DNA sequence: TGTGCCAGCACCCTTTGGGCGTCCCACGAGCAGTACTTC. This codes for CASTLWASHEQYF.

The chain employs TRBV6-1 and TRBJ2-7; D is perhaps TRBD2 (6 bases). The germline V gene has CDR1 MNHNS and CDR2 SASEGT. The CDR3 runs 12 residues. In nucleotides, the CDR3 is TGTGGGGTAGGGAGGAATAACTACGAGCAGTACTTC. The encoded protein is CGVGRNNYEQYF.

The sample holds one count of this clone. The chain couples TRBV5-1 to TRBJ2-1; D is possibly TRBD1 (6 bases). Germline V gene lookup returns CDR1 SGHRS and CDR2 YFSETQ. V was cut by 0 bases and J by 2 bases, with 12 bases left in between. This CDR3 spans 16 amino acids. The CDR3 DNA sequence: TGCGCCAGCAGCTTGGGAGGGACACTTACCTACAATGAGCAGTTCTTC. Translating gives CASSLGGTLTYNEQFF.

The chain combines TRBV4-2 with TRBJ2-1, with 8 positions matching TRBD2. The germline gives CDR1 LGHNA, CDR2 YNFKEQ. V lost 6 bases, J lost 5 bases, and 12 bases stayed unmatched. The CDR3 has 16 residues. The CDR3 loop reads CASSSLGGRPNNEQFF. The DNA for the CDR3 is TGTGCCAGCAGTTCCCTTGGCGGGAGGCCCAACAATGAGCAGTTCTTC.

Only a few counts were recorded for this clone. This chain's CDR3 is CSVLAGGSSYNEQFF. CDR3 bases: TGCAGCGTATTAGCGGGAGGGAGCTCCTACAATGAGCAGTTCTTC. The chain links TRBV29-1 to TRBJ2-1; 11 nucleotides agree with TRBD2. The germline gives CDR1 SQVTM, CDR2 ANQGSEA. The CDR3 is made up of 15 amino acids. The V gene end was trimmed by 6 bases and the J gene end by 0 bases; junction bases not matched to a gene: 4.

The chain carries TRBV6-6 and TRBJ1-1; D not resolved. The CDR3 covers 12 residues. V was cut by 3 bases and J by 1 base, with 3 bases left in between. Germline CDR1 and CDR2: MNHNY and SVGAGI (reference sequence). CDR3 sequence: CASSYKNTEAFF. The CDR3 bases are TGTGCCAGCAGTTATAAGAACACTGAAGCTTTCTTT.

This clone was found a few times. The chain employs TRBV4-1 and TRBJ2-7; D might be TRBD2 (6 bases). Trimming removed 0 bases from V and 1 base from J, with 13 bases in between. Germline-derived CDR1 and CDR2 are MGHRA and YSYEKL. The CDR3 is 16 residues long. CDR3 residues: CASSQDGGLLSYEQYF. DNA for the CDR3: TGCGCCAGCAGCCAAGATGGAGGGTTATTATCCTACGAGCAGTACTTC.

The genes are TRBV30 and TRBJ1-4; the D gene is possibly TRBD1 (5 bases). The germline V gene has CDR1 GTSNPN and CDR2 SVGIG (reference sequence). V was shortened by 2 bases and J by 4 bases, with 20 bases between the two germline ends. The CDR3 has 17 amino acids. CDR3 protein: CAWSRGWGNRGNEKLFF. The CDR3 DNA reads TGTGCCTGGAGTCGGGGGTGGGGGAATCGTGGTAATGAAAAACTGTTTTTT.

The genes are TRBV2 and TRBJ2-1; 11 nucleotides align to TRBD2. The CDR3 sequence is 17 residues long. Per germline, CDR1 SNHLY and CDR2 FYNNEI. The junction had 6 bases not matched to a gene; V was cut back by 5 bases and J by 0 bases. As DNA, the CDR3 is TGTGCCAGCAGTCTACGACTAGCGGGGAGCTCCTACAATGAGCAGTTCTTC. This encodes CASSLRLAGSSYNEQFF.

The rearrangement links TRBV7-2 to TRBJ2-2; tentatively, D is TRBD2 (6 bases). CDR1 is SGHTA and CDR2 is FQGNSA in the germline V gene. V was clipped by 1 base and J by 5 bases, with 11 bases between them. The CDR3 is made up of 15 amino acids. The CDR3 is CASSLVGGWTGELFF. The CDR3 DNA follows: TGTGCCAGCAGCTTAGTGGGGGGATGGACCGGGGAGCTGTTTTTT.

The chain couples TRBV6-4 to TRBJ1-1; 7 bases are shared with TRBD1. This CDR3 is built from 14 residues. Germline-derived CDR1 and CDR2 are MRHNA and SNTAGT. After removal of 3 bases from V and 4 bases from J, the junction contained 5 bases not matched to a gene. CDR3 sequence reads: CASSEHRGTTEAFF. The CDR3 bases are TGTGCCAGCAGTGAGCACAGGGGTACCACTGAAGCTTTCTTT.

Remarks on this clone: Other DNA sequences in this specimen translate into the identical CDR3. The gene calls are TRBV4-1 and TRBJ1-2; perhaps TRBD1 as D (6 bases). The CDR3 covers 13 residues. With 0 bases removed from V and 4 bases from J, the gap between germline ends came to 6 bases. Germline values: CDR1 MGHRA, CDR2 YSYEKL. CDR3 coding DNA: TGCGCCAGCAGCCAAGACAGGGGCTATGGCTACACCTTC. Its protein is CASSQDRGYGYTF.

The rearrangement joins TRBV6-1 to TRBJ2-1; TRBD1 aligns across 8 bases. There are 13 residues in the CDR3. With 10 bases clipped from V and 6 bases from J, the junction kept 8 bases outside the gene matches. Germline CDR1 reads MNHNS; CDR2 reads SASEGT. The CDR3 spells CAIKDRAGNEQFF. As DNA, the CDR3 is TGTGCCATAAAGGACAGGGCGGGCAATGAGCAGTTCTTC.